Following are 11 T cell receptor beta chains from one sample sequenced in a study of CD8+CD57+ T cells in acquired aplastic anemia. Genomic DNA, the template, was used for profiling of the TCR beta VDJ and CDR3. Each CDR3 protein gets one entry after TCRdb re-called the reads with MiXCR. This table has approximately 170,000 distinct CDR3 sequences, more than 45% appearing once. Patients chosen for sequencing had CD8+CD57+ cells that had expanded, as shown by flow cytometry. The sequenced material came from sorted CD4+, CD8+, or CD8+CD57+ T cells (not recorded which) from PBMCs. The receptor set was obtained from a human donor with aplastic anemia.

A remark on this clonotype: This clone may be a read error of a much larger clone one base away. The chain is built from TRBV4-1 and TRBJ2-5; D may match TRBD1 or TRBD2 (5 bases each). The CDR3 contains 14 residues. Trimming took off 2 bases at V and 2 bases at J, with 9 bases between the two ends. The germline V gene has CDR1 MGHRA and CDR2 YSYEKL. The DNA for the CDR3 is TGCGCCAGCAGCCAATCCGGGGCACAAGAGACCCAGTACTTC. Protein product: CASSQSGAQETQYF.

The chain uses TRBV19 and TRBJ2-7, with 10 bases aligning to TRBD1. The germline V gene has CDR1 LNHDA and CDR2 SQIVND (reference sequence). The CDR3 is 13 amino acids. Unmatched junction bases numbered 4, after V lost 5 bases and J lost 6 bases. In nucleotides, the CDR3 is TGTGCCAGTAGTGTGGACAGGGGGAGCGAGCAGTACTTC. Translated: CASSVDRGSEQYF.

This clonotype was observed at least ten times. The chain links TRBV20-1 to TRBJ2-5, with D perhaps TRBD2 (5 bases). The CDR3 has 13 residues. CDR1 and CDR2 from the germline V gene are DFQATT and SNEGSKA (reference sequence). V lost 2 bases, J lost 0 bases, and 7 bases lay in between. CDR3 nucleotide sequence: TGCAGTGCTAGATTGGACTACCAAGAGACCCAGTACTTC. Protein: CSARLDYQETQYF.

This clonotype was detected only a few times. At one of its ends the junction is not consistent with the germline gene, which may arise from a read error. The gene calls are TRBV11-3 and TRBJ2-5; TRBD1 matches 8 bases. Germline V gene data show CDR1 as SGHNT and CDR2 as YENEEA. This CDR3 has 16 amino acids. DNA for the CDR3: TGTGCCAGCAGTTTAGTGGCAGGGGGCATCAATCAGCCCCAGTACTTC. Translated: CASSLVAGGINQPQYF.

The chain carries TRBV27 and TRBJ1-6; D unresolved. Germline CDR1 is MNHEY and CDR2 is SMNVEV (reference sequence). V lost 0 bases and J 0 bases, leaving 6 bases between the germline ends. This CDR3 is 16 amino acids long. Here the CDR3 reads CASSLSRSSYNSPLHF. DNA for the CDR3: TGTGCCAGCAGTTTATCGCGGAGCTCCTATAATTCACCCCTCCACTTT.

About this clonotype itself: One base away lies a much larger clone, so this may be a sequencing read error. CDR3 in DNA: TGTGCCAGCGGACCCTACTCCCGACCACCTACAGATACGCAGTATTTT. Translating gives CASGPYSRPPTDTQYF. The gene calls are TRBV12-3 or TRBV12-4 and TRBJ2-3; unclear D gene. The ends were cut back, 8 bases at V and 3 bases at J, with 21 bases in the middle. The CDR3 contains 16 residues.

The genes are TRBV30 and TRBJ1-1, with D uncertain. The V and J ends lost 0 bases and 3 bases respectively, with 23 bases between them. The V gene's germline CDR1 is GTSNPN and CDR2 SVGIG (reference sequence). The CDR3 has 18 amino acids. CDR3 bases: TGTGCCTGGAGTGTACGGGGAAGAGGTTCCCCAGAACACACTGAAGCTTTCTTT. Its translation: CAWSVRGRGSPEHTEAFF.

V is TRBV10-3 and J is TRBJ1-6; D perhaps matches TRBD1 (5 bases). V was cut by 10 bases and J by 7 bases, with 20 bases left in between. Germline V gene data show CDR1 as ENHRY and CDR2 as SYGVKD. The CDR3 loop spans 15 amino acids. The CDR3 loop reads CASSHDARANSPLHF. The CDR3 region has the DNA TGTGCCAGCAGCCACGATGCCAGGGCAAATTCACCCCTCCACTTT.

The gene calls are TRBV19 and TRBJ1-5; 10 nucleotides line up with TRBD1. The germline CDR1 and CDR2 sequences are LNHDA and SQIVND (reference sequence). V shed 5 bases and J 6 bases; nucleotides not matched to a gene: 7. The CDR3 spans 15 residues. The DNA of the CDR3 is TGTGCCAGTAGTGGGCGACAGGGGGCAAGTCAGCCCCAGCATTTT. This encodes CASSGRQGASQPQHF.

The sample holds many counts of this clonotype. The J gene is TRBJ1-1, the V gene TRBV10-1; no clear D. The V gene lost 10 bases and the J gene lost 4 bases, with 16 bases spanning the gap. Germline lookup yields CDR1 WNHNN and CDR2 SYGVQD (reference sequence). CDR3 length: 13 residues. The CDR3 is CATGRARGTEAFF. CDR3 DNA sequence: TGCGCCACCGGAAGGGCGCGGGGCACTGAAGCTTTCTTT.

This clonotype was counted ten times or more. The gene calls are TRBV15 and TRBJ1-1; D not resolved. The germline V and J ends were trimmed by 5 bases and 6 bases, with 13 bases remaining between them. Germline lookup yields CDR1 LNHNV and CDR2 YYDKDF (reference sequence). The CDR3 totals 13 residues. The CDR3 bases are TGTGCCACCAGCCTAGAGGAGGGCGCTGAAGCTTTCTTT. As protein: CATSLEEGAEAFF.